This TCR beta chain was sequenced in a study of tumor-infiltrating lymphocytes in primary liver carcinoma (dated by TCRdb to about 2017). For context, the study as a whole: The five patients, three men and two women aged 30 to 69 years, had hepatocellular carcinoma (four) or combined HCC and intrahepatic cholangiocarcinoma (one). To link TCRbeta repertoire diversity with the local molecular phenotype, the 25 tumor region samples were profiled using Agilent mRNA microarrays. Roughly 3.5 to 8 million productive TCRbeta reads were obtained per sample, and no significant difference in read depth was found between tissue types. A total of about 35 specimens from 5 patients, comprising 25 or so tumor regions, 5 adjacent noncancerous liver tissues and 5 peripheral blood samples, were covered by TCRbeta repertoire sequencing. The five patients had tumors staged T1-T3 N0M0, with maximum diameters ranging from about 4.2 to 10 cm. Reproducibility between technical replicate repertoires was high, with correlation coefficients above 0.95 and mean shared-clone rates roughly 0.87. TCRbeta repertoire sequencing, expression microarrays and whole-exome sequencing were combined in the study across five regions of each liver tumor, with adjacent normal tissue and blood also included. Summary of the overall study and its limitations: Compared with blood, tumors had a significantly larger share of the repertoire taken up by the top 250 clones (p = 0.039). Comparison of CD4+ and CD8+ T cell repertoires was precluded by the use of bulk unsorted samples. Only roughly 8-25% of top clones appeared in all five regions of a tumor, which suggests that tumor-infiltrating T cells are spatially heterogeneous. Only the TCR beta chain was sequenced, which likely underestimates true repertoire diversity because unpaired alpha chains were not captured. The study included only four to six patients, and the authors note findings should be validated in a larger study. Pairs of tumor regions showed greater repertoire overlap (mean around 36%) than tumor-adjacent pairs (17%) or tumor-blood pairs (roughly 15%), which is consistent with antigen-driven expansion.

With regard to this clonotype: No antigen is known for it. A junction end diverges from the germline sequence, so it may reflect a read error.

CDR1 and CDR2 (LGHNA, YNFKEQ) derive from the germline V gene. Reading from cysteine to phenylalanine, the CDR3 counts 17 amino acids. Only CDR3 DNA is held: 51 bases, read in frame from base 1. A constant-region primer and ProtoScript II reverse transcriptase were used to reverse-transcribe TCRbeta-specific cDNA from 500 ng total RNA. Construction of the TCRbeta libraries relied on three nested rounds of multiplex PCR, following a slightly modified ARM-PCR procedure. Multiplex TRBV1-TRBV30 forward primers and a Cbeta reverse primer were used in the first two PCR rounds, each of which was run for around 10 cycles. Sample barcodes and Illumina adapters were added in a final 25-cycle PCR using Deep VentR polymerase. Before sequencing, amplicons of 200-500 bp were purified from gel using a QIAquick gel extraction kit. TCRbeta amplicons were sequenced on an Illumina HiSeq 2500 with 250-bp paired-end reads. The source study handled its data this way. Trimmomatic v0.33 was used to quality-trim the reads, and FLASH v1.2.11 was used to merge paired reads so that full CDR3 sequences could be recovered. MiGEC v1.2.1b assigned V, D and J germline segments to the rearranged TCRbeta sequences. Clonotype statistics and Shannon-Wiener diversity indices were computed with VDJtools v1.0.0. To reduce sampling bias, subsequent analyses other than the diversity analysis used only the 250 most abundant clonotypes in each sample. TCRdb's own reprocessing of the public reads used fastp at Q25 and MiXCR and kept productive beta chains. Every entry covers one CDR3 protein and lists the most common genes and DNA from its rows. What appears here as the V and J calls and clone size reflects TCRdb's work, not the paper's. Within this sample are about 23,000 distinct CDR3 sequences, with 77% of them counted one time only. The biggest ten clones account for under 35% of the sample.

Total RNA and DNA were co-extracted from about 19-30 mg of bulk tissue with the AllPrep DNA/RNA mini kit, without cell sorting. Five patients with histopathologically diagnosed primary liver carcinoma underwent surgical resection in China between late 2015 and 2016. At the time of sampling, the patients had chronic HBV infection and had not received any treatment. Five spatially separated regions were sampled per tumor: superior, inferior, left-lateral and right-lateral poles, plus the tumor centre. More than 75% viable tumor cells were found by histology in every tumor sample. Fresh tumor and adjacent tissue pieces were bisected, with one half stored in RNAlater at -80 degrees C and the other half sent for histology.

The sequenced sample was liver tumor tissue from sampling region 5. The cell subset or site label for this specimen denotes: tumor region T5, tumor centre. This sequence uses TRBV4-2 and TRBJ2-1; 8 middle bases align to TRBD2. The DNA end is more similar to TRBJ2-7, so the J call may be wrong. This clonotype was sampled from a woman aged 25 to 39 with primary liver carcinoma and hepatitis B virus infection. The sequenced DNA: TGTGCAAGCAGCCGAGATATCGGAGCGGGAGTGAACAATGAGCAGTACTTC. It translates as CASSRDIGAGVNNEQYF.